This TCR beta chain was documented in a study of early T cells in non-severe SARS-CoV-2 infection. Study at large: Whole-blood bulk RNA, unsorted, was sequenced, and chains were unpaired.

V lost 4 bases, J lost 2 bases, and 17 bases lay in between. The germline CDR1 and CDR2 sequences are MGHRA and YSYEKL. The CDR3 runs to 16 residues. TCRdb re-analysed the 5' RACE reads in MiXCR, keeping a single row per CDR3 protein. The sample gives fewer than 80,000 distinct CDR3 sequences, 8.8% of which show up once; 13% is in the top ten. Sequences were derived from whole blood, sampled at baseline. The source is an adult who was a healthcare worker with PCR-confirmed SARS-CoV-2 infection or an uninfected control (not recorded which). The V call is TRBV4-1, the J call TRBJ1-2, with D uncertain. The CDR3 DNA sequence: TGCGCCAGCAGCCTCACCGAGCACCCGGAGAACTATGGCTACACCTTC. Encoded protein: CASSLTEHPENYGYTF.